The clone carrying this T cell receptor beta chain was recorded only once. Unique molecular identifiers were used in preparing the TCRbeta library. From the PCR reads, TCRdb called clonotypes with MiXCR, one entry per CDR3 protein. The data contain some 400,000 distinct CDR3 sequences, 20% of them singletons. The sample originates from a study of T-cell reconstitution after alpha-beta-depleted transplantation in children. Specimen: PBMCs from the stem cell graft donor, collected from the stem cell graft. The receptor comes from a human donor who donated a stem cell graft to a child with acute myeloid leukemia.

CDR3 region: CASRQGFGTGELFF. CDR3 nucleotides: TGTGCCAGCAGACAGGGGTTCGGCACCGGGGAGCTGTTTTTT. This sequence joins TRBV6-1 and TRBJ2-2, with 7 nucleotides matching TRBD1. Germline-derived CDR1 and CDR2 are MNHNS and SASEGT. Losses at the gene ends were 6 bases for V and 4 bases for J; bases not matched to a gene: 5. The CDR3 is made up of 14 amino acids.